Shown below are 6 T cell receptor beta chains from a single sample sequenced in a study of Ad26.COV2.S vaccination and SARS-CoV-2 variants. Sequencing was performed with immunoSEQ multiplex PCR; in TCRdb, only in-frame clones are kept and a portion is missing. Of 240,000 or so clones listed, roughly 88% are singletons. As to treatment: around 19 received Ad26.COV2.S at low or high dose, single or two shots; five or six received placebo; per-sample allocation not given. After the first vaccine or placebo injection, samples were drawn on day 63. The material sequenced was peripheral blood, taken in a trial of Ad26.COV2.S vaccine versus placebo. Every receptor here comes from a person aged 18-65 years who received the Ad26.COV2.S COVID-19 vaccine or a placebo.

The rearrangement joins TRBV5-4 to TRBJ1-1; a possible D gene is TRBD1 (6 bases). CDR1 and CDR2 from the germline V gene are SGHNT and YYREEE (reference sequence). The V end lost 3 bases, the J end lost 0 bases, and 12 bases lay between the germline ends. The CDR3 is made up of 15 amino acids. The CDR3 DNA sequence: TGTGCCAGCAGCTCTAGGGGGGGTTTGAACACTGAAGCTTTCTTT. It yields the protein CASSSRGGLNTEAFF. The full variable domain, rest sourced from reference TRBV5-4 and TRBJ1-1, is ETGVTQSPTHLIKTRGQQVTLRCSSQSGHNTVSWYQQALGQGPQFIFQYYREEENGRGNFPPRFSGLQFPNYSSELNVNALELDDSALYLCASSSRGGLNTEAFFGQGTRLTVV.

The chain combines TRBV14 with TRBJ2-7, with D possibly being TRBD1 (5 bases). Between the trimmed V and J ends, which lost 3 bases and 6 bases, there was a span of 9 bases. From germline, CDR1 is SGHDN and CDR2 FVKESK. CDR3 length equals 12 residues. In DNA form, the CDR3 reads TGTGCCAGCAGCCAGGGCAGGGTCGAGCAGTACTTC. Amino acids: CASSQGRVEQYF.

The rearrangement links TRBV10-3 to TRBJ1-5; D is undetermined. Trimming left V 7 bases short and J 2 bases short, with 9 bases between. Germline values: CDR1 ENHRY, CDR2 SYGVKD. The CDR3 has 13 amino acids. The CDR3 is CAITPGGNQPQHF. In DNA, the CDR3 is TGTGCCATCACGCCGGGTGGCAATCAGCCCCAGCATTTT.

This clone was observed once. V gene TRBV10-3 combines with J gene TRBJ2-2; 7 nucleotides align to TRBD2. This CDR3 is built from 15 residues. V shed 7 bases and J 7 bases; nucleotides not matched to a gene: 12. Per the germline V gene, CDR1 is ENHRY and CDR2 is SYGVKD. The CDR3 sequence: CAIKGTREKSGELFF. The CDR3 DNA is TGTGCCATCAAGGGTACGCGGGAGAAGAGCGGGGAGCTGTTTTTT.

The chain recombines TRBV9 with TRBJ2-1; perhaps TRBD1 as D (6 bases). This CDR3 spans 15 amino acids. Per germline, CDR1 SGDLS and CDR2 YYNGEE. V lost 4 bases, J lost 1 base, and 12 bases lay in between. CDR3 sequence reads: CASSIRTDSYNEQFF. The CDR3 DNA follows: TGTGCCAGCAGCATTCGGACAGATTCCTACAATGAGCAGTTCTTC. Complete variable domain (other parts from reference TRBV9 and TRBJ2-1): DSGVTQTPKHLITATGQRVTLRCSPRSGDLSVYWYQQSLDQGLQFLIQYYNGEERAKGNILERFSAQQFPDLHSELNLSSLELGDSALYFCASSIRTDSYNEQFFGPGTRLTVL.

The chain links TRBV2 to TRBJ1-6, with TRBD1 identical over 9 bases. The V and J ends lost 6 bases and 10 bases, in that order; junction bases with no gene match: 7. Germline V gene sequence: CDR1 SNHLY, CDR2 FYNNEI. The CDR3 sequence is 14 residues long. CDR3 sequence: CASRGTGQESPLHF. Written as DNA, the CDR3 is TGTGCCAGCAGGGGGACAGGGCAGGAATCACCCCTCCACTTT.